Each of the 13 T cell receptor beta chains below was sequenced from the same sample in a study of T-cell reconstitution after alpha-beta-depleted transplantation in children. The library targeted TCRbeta and was prepared with unique molecular identifiers. TCRdb processed the PCR reads anew with MiXCR; each CDR3 protein has one entry. Here the sample spans fewer than 550,000 distinct CDR3 sequences, roughly 11% being singletons. The source was PBMCs, mostly from graft donor cells, collected 180 days after TCRalphabeta/CD19-depleted stem cell transplant. These TCRs come from a female patient aged 2-15 years who had a stem cell transplant for aplastic anemia, so the T cells may come from the graft donor.

This clonotype has at least ten counts. The V call is TRBV7-8, the J call TRBJ2-4; 9 bases line up with TRBD2. The CDR3 contains 18 residues. Germline V gene data show CDR1 as SGHVS and CDR2 as FQNEAQ. The V gene end was trimmed by 1 base and the J gene end by 0 bases; junction bases not matched to a gene: 7. The chain's CDR3 is CASSLETSGLLAKNIQYF. In DNA, the CDR3 is TGTGCCAGCAGCTTAGAAACTAGCGGGCTCCTAGCCAAAAACATTCAGTACTTC.

The chain employs TRBV7-9 and TRBJ2-7; D is uncertain. The V gene lost 1 base and the J gene lost 6 bases, with 10 bases spanning the gap. The CDR3 sequence is 13 residues long. Germline V gene data show CDR1 as SEHNR and CDR2 as FQNEAQ (reference sequence). The CDR3 is CASSLEGWREQYV. In DNA, the CDR3 is TGTGCCAGCAGCTTAGAAGGTTGGCGCGAGCAGTACGTC.

This clonotype was recorded at least ten times. The chain links TRBV12-3 or TRBV12-4 to TRBJ2-1, with 9 nucleotides matching TRBD1. This CDR3 spans 15 amino acids. The junction had 4 bases not matched to a gene; V was cut back by 5 bases and J by 2 bases. The CDR3 bases are TGTGCCAGCAGTCCCGGACAGGGGCCCTACAATGAGCAGTTCTTC. Translation: CASSPGQGPYNEQFF.

The V and J genes are TRBV5-1 and TRBJ1-2; the D gene is possibly TRBD1 (5 bases). V was clipped by 1 base and J by 4 bases, with 26 bases between them. Germline V gene data show CDR1 as SGHRS and CDR2 as YFSETQ. There are 19 residues in the CDR3. CDR3 in amino acids: CASSLNLDSSPTFAYGYTF. The CDR3 nucleotides are TGCGCCAGCAGCTTGAATCTCGACAGTTCCCCGACCTTCGCCTATGGCTACACCTTC.

The rearrangement uses TRBV6-5 and TRBJ2-7; D is unresolved. Trimming took 6 bases from V and 7 from J, leaving 16 bases between them. The germline V gene encodes CDR1 MNHEY and CDR2 SVGAGI. The CDR3 totals 13 residues. The CDR3 nucleotides are TGTGCCAGCAGGATCGACGGGCTGCAGGAGCAGTACGTC. It yields the protein CASRIDGLQEQYV.

V is TRBV20-1 and J is TRBJ2-1, with D possibly matching TRBD1 (6 bases). CDR1 is DFQATT and CDR2 is SNEGSKA in the germline V gene (reference sequence). Trimming stripped 6 bases from V and 4 bases from J, with 19 bases between. This CDR3 region has 15 residues. The DNA for the CDR3 is TGCAGTGCCGCAACTTGGGACACACAATACAATGAGCAGTTCTTC. Translated: CSAATWDTQYNEQFF.

V gene TRBV20-1 combines with J gene TRBJ2-1, with 9 bases aligning to TRBD2. In germline, CDR1 is DFQATT, CDR2 SNEGSKA (reference sequence). The trim removed 0 bases at V and 6 bases at J, leaving 12 bases unmatched. CDR3 length: 17 residues. The DNA of the CDR3 is TGCAGTGCTAGAGATTTCGAGATAGCGGGAGAGCGCAATGAGCAGTTCTTC. It encodes CSARDFEIAGERNEQFF.

The chain carries TRBV9 and TRBJ2-1, with D unresolved. The CDR3 loop spans 13 amino acids. Germline values: CDR1 SGDLS, CDR2 YYNGEE. The V and J ends lost 3 bases and 8 bases respectively, with 12 bases between them. CDR3 nucleotides: TGTGCCAGCAGCGGCCCAAATATCGATGAGCAGTTCTTC. It specifies CASSGPNIDEQFF. Using reference TRBV9 and TRBJ2-1 for the parts outside the CDR3, the full variable domain is DSGVTQTPKHLITATGQRVTLRCSPRSGDLSVYWYQQSLDQGLQFLIQYYNGEERAKGNILERFSAQQFPDLHSELNLSSLELGDSALYFCASSGPNIDEQFFGPGTRLTVL.

The chain uses TRBV7-2 and TRBJ1-5, with TRBD1 identical over 8 bases. V gave up 5 bases and J gave up 9 bases; unmatched junction bases: 15. Germline V gene sequence: CDR1 SGHTA, CDR2 FQGNSA. The CDR3 has 16 amino acids. Here the CDR3 reads CASSREGTGPRVPQHF. CDR3 nucleotides: TGTGCCAGCAGCCGCGAAGGGACAGGCCCCCGAGTGCCCCAGCATTTT.

The table lists this clonotype with a few counts. The chain recombines TRBV9 with TRBJ1-1; D perhaps matches TRBD1 (5 bases). Germline loops: CDR1 SGDLS, CDR2 YYNGEE. The CDR3 is 15 residues long. The V and J ends lost 0 bases and 4 bases respectively, with 13 bases between them. The CDR3: CASSVAPRGSTEAFF. In DNA form, the CDR3 reads TGTGCCAGCAGCGTAGCTCCCCGGGGGAGCACTGAAGCTTTCTTT.

The sample holds a few counts of this clonotype. The chain employs TRBV28 and TRBJ1-2; the D is unclear. This CDR3 has 14 amino acids. CDR1 MDHEN and CDR2 SYDVKM come from the germline V gene. Trimming took 7 bases from V and 0 from J, leaving 12 bases between them. The CDR3 sequence: CASTSQRANYGYTF. CDR3 nucleotides: TGTGCCAGCACCTCGCAACGAGCTAACTATGGCTACACCTTC.

The chain has TRBV5-1 and TRBJ1-1, with D unclear. With 4 bases removed from V and 4 bases from J, the gap between germline ends came to 17 bases. Germline V CDR1 and CDR2: SGHRS, YFSETQ. The CDR3 is 15 residues long. The CDR3 loop reads CASSLPGRAPTEAFF. In nucleotides, the CDR3 is TGCGCCAGCAGCCTCCCGGGTAGGGCTCCCACTGAAGCTTTCTTT.

In its sample, this clonotype was seen a few times. This chain's CDR3 is CASSLEPGNQPQHF. CDR3 nucleotides: TGCGCCAGCAGCTTGGAACCGGGCAATCAGCCCCAGCATTTT. V gene TRBV5-1 combines with J gene TRBJ1-5; no definite D call. Trimming cost V 0 bases and J 2 bases, with 6 bases left between them. This CDR3 has 14 amino acids. CDR1 and CDR2 from the germline V gene are SGHRS and YFSETQ.